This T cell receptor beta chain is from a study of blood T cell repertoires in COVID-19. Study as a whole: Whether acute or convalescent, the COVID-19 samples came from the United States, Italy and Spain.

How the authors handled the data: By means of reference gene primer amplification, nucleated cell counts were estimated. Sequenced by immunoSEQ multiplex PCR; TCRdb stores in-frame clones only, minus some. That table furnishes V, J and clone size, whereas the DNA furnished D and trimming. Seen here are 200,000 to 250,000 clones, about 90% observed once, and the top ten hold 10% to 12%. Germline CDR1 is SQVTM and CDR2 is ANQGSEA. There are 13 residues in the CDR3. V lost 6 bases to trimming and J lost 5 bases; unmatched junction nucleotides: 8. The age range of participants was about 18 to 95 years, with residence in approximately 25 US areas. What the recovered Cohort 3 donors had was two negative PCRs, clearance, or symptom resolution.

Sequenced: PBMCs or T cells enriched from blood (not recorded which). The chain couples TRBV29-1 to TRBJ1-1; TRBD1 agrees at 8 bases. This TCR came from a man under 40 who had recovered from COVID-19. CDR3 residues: CSVPTGGRTEAFF. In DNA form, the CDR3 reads TGCAGCGTGCCCACAGGGGGTAGGACTGAAGCTTTCTTT.